The 10 T cell receptor beta chains below all came from one sample that was sequenced in a study of blood T cell repertoires in COVID-19. The method was immunoSEQ multiplex PCR; TCRdb's version includes in-frame clones alone and lacks a portion of them. The sample has approximately 410,000 clones, about nine tenths seen once; the top ten hold over 1.1%. Sequenced input: peripheral blood. The receptors come from a woman aged 30 to 39 with active or convalescent COVID-19.

Written as DNA, the CDR3 is TGTGCCAGCTCACCCGGGACAGGGTCGGGATGGACTGAAGCTTTCTTT. Amino acid sequence: CASSPGTGSGWTEAFF. The chain is built from TRBV18 and TRBJ1-1; 9 bases line up with TRBD1. Per germline, CDR1 KGHSH and CDR2 LQKENI. The CDR3 has 16 residues. With 3 bases clipped from V and 5 bases from J, the junction kept 10 bases outside the gene matches. The full variable domain, in which reference TRBV18 and TRBJ1-1 provide the parts outside the CDR3, is NAGVMQNPRHLVRRRGQEARLRCSPMKGHSHVYWYRQLPEEGLKFMVYLQKENIIDESGMPKERFSAEFPKEGPSILRIQQVVRGDSAAYFCASSPGTGSGWTEAFFGQGTRLTVV.

The chain couples TRBV6-5 to TRBJ2-1, with 8 bases that match TRBD2. Germline V gene lookup returns CDR1 MNHEY and CDR2 SVGAGI. This CDR3 spans 16 amino acids. The V segment lost 0 bases and the J segment 9 bases; nucleotides outside the gene matches: 10. The CDR3 here is CASSYSGGSGSFEQFF. DNA of the CDR3: TGTGCCAGCAGTTACTCGGGCGGCAGCGGGAGTTTTGAGCAGTTCTTC.

V is TRBV11-3 and J is TRBJ2-3; D is undetermined. Trimming shortened V by 4 bases and J by 5 bases, and 10 bases separated the two germline ends. This CDR3 spans 13 amino acids. CDR1 is SGHNT and CDR2 is YENEEA in the germline V gene. The CDR3 DNA reads TGTGCCAGCAGCTCCAACAGTGGAGATACGCAGTATTTT. This sequence encodes CASSSNSGDTQYF.

The chain couples TRBV10-3 to TRBJ1-2; D might be TRBD1 (5 bases). CDR3 length: 14 residues. CDR1 and CDR2 (germline): ENHRY, SYGVKD. V lost 2 bases to trimming and J lost 0 bases, with 7 bases between them. The CDR3 spells CAISEDRANYGYTF. CDR3 DNA sequence: TGTGCCATCAGTGAGGACAGAGCTAACTATGGCTACACCTTC.

This clone was counted a single time. The chain carries TRBV5-4 and TRBJ1-1, with D unresolved. Germline CDR1 SGHNT, CDR2 YYREEE (reference sequence). The V end lost 0 bases, the J end lost 1 base, and 7 bases lay between the germline ends. This CDR3 has 14 residues. This chain's CDR3 is CASSLAAGNTEAFF. The CDR3 coding sequence is TGTGCCAGCAGCTTGGCCGCCGGGAACACTGAAGCTTTCTTT.

The chain employs TRBV30 and TRBJ2-1; 8 nucleotides agree with TRBD1. V shed 1 base, J shed 3 bases, and the junction held 2 bases outside the gene matches. Germline CDR1 and CDR2: GTSNPN and SVGIG (reference sequence). This CDR3 has 14 amino acids. CDR3 sequence (DNA): TGTGCCTGGAGTGGACAGGGGCTCTACAATGAGCAGTTCTTC. Protein sequence: CAWSGQGLYNEQFF. Filled out from reference TRBV30 and TRBJ2-1, the complete variable domain reads SQTIHQWPATLVQPVGSPLSLECTVEGTSNPNLYWYRQAAGRGLQLLFYSVGIGQISSEVPQNLSASRPQDRQFILSSKKLLLSDSGFYLCAWSGQGLYNEQFFGPGTRLTVL.

The chain is built from TRBV2 and TRBJ1-2, with 10 nucleotides matching TRBD1. Germline V lookup: CDR1 SNHLY, CDR2 FYNNEI. This CDR3 spans 15 amino acids. Germline trimming cut 5 bases from V and 6 bases from J; bases unmatched to any gene: 9. CDR3 region: CASSSKTGGADGYTF. CDR3 nucleotide sequence: TGTGCCAGCAGTTCCAAGACAGGGGGCGCGGATGGCTACACCTTC.

The chain links TRBV19 to TRBJ2-3; 8 bases line up with TRBD1. The V gene end was trimmed by 6 bases and the J gene end by 4 bases; junction bases not matched to a gene: 3. CDR1 LNHDA and CDR2 SQIVND come from the germline V gene (reference sequence). This CDR3 has 13 residues. In DNA form, the CDR3 reads TGTGCCAGTAGGGACAGGGTAGCAGATACGCAGTATTTT. Protein sequence: CASRDRVADTQYF.

V and J are TRBV29-1 and TRBJ2-7, with 11 bases matching TRBD1. This CDR3 has 19 residues. Germline CDR1 reads SQVTM; CDR2 reads ANQGSEA. The trim removed 7 bases at V and 3 bases at J, leaving 23 bases unmatched. The CDR3 region has the DNA TGCAGCGCCCACCCACTCGGACAGGGGGCGCCCCCCAACTACTACGAGCAGTACTTC. Its translation: CSAHPLGQGAPPNYYEQYF.

The chain combines TRBV7-6 with TRBJ2-4; 11 bases match TRBD2. CDR1 is SGHVS, CDR2 FNYEAQ, per germline. The length of the CDR3 is 19 residues. J was trimmed by 1 base and V by 1 base; bases with no gene match: 9. CDR3 region: CASSLDPSGGTGAKNIQYF. The CDR3 DNA reads as TGTGCCAGCAGCTTAGATCCTAGCGGGGGGACGGGGGCCAAAAACATTCAGTACTTC.